The clone carrying this TCR beta chain was detected only once. Regarding time point: baseline, week 1 (first vaccination visit). Treatment: pre-vaccination baseline after standard-of-care therapy. The donors' diagnosis was new WHO grade 3 or 4 astrocytoma that was IDH1-mutant and ATRX-lost. The data originate from a study of a mutant IDH1 vaccine in newly diagnosed glioma. TCRdb's table, derived via immunoSEQ multiplex PCR, lists solely in-frame clones and lacks some. This table has about 92,000 clones, 80% appearing once. The specimen comprised PBMCs, sampled from a glioma patient treated with radiotherapy, temozolomide or both. The receptor's source is a middle-aged man with glioma.

CDR3 in amino acids: CASSIPREEQYF. The DNA for the CDR3 is TGTGCCAGTAGTATCCCCCGCGAGGAGCAGTACTTC. This rearrangement joins TRBV19 to TRBJ2-7; the D is unclear. The V gene lost 3 bases and the J gene lost 7 bases, with 10 bases spanning the gap. The CDR3 length is 12 residues. The germline gives CDR1 LNHDA, CDR2 SQIVND (reference sequence).